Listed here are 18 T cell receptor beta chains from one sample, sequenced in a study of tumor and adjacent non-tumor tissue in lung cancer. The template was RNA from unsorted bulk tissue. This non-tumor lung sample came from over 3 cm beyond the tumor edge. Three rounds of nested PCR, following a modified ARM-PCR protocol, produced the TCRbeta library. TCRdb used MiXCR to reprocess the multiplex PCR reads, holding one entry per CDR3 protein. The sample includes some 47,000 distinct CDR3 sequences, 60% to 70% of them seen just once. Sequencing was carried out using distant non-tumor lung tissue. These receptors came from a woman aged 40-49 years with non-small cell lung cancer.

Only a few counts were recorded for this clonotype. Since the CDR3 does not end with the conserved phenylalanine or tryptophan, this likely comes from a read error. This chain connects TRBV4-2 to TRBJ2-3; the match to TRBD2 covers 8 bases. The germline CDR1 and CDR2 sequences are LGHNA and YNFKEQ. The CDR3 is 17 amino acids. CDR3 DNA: TGTGCTAGCAGCCAAGAAGGCGCGGGAGGTTCCGGGGATACGCAGTATTTA. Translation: CASSQEGAGGSGDTQYL.

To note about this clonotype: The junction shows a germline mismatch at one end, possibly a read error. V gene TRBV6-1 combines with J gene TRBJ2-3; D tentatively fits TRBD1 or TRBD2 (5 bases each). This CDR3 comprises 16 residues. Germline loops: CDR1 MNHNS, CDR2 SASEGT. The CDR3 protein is CASNEKTGAKVDTQYF. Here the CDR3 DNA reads TGTGCCAGCAATGAGAAGACCGGGGCCAAAGTGGATACGCAGTACTTT.

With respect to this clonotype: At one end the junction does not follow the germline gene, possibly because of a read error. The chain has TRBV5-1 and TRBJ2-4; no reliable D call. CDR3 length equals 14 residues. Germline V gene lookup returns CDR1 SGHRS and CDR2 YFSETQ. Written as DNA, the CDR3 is TGCGCCAACAGCGAAACTATAGCCAAAAACATTCAGTACTTC. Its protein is CANSETIAKNIQYF.

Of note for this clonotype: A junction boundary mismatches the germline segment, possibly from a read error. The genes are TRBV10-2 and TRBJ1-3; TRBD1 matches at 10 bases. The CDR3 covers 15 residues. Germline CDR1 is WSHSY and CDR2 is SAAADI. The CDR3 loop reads CASSSGTGAVNSIYF. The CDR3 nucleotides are TGCGCCAGCTCCTCCGGGACAGGGGCCGTAAACAGCATATATTTT.

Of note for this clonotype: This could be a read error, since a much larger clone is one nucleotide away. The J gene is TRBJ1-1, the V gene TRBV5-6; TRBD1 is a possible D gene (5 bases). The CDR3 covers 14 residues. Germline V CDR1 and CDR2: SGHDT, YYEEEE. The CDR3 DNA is TGTGCCAGCAGCTTGGGTGGGGGTGGGACTGAAGCTTTATTT. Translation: CASSLGGGGTEALF.

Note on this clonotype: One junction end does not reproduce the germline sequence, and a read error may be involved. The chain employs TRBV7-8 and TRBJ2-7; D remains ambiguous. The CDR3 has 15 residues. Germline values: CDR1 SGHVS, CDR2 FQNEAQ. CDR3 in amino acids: CVSSPSGGRSCEQYF. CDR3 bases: TGTGTCAGCAGTCCTTCAGGTGGGCGTTCCTGCGAGCAGTACTTC.

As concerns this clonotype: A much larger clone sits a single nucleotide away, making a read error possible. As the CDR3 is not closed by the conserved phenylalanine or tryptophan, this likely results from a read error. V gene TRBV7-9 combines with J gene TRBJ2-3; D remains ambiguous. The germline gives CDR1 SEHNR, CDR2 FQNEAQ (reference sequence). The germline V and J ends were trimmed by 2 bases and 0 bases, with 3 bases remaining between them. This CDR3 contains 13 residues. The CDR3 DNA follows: TGTGCCAGCAGCTTACTTAGCACAGATACGCAGTATTCT. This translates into CASSLLSTDTQYS.

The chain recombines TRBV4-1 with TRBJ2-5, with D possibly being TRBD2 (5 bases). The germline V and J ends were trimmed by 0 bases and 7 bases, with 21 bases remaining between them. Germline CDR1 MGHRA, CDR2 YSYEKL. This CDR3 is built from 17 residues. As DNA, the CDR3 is TGCGCCAGCAGCCAAGAATTGGGATCGGGTCTCCGGGGGACCCAGTACTTC. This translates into CASSQELGSGLRGTQYF.

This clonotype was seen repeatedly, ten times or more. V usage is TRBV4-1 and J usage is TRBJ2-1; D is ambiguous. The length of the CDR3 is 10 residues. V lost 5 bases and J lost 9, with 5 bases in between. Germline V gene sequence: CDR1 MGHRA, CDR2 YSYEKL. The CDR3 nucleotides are TGCGCCAGCAGCAACGGTGAGCAGTTCTTC. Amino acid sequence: CASSNGEQFF.

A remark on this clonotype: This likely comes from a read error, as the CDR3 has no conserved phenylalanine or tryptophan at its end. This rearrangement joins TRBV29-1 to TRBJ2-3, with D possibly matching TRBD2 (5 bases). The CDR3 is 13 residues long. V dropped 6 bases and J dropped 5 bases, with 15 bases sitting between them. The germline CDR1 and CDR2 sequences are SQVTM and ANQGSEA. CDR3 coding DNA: TGCAGCGTCGGAGTTACGGGGATAGATACGCAGTATTCT. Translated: CSVGVTGIDTQYS.

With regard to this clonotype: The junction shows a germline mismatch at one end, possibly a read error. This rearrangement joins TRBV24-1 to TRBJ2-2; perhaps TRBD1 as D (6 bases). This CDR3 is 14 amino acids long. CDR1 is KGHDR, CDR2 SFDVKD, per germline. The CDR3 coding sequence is TGTACCACCAGTGAGGACAGCCCCAGCGGGGAGCTGTTTTTT. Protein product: CTTSEDSPSGELFF.

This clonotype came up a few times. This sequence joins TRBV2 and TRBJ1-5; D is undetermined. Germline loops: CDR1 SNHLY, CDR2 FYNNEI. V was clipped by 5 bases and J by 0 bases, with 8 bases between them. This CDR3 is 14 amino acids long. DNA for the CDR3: TGTGCCAGCAGTAGACTCAATAGCAATCAGCCCCAGCATTTT. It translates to CASSRLNSNQPQHF.

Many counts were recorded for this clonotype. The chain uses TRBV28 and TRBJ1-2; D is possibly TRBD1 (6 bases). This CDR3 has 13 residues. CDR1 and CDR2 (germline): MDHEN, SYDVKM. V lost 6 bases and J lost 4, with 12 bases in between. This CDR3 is CASSPTGTYGYTF. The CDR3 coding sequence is TGTGCCAGCAGCCCTACAGGGACCTATGGCTACACCTTC.

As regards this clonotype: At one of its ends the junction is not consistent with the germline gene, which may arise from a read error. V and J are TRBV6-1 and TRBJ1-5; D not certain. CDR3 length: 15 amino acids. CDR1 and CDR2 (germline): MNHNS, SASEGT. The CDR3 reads CASSEAPSDNPPQHF. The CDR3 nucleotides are TGTGCCAGCAGTGAAGCACCTAGTGACAATCCGCCCCAGCATTTT.

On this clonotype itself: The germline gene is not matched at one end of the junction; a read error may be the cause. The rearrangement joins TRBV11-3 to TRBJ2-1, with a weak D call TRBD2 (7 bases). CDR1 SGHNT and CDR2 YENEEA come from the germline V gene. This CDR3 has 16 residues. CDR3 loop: CARRPKRGGINNEQLF. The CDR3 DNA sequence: TGTGCCAGACGTCCTAAGAGGGGGGGTATAAACAATGAGCAGCTCTTC.

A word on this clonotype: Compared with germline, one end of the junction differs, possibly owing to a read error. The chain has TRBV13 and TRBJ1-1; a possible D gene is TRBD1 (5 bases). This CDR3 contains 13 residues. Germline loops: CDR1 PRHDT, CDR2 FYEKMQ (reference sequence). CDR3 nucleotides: TGTGCCAGGAGCCCACAGGTTTCCACTGAAGCTGTCTTT. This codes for CARSPQVSTEAVF.

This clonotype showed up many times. CDR3: CASRTSGREEQYF. The CDR3 region has the DNA TGCGCCAGCCGGACTAGCGGGAGAGAAGAGCAGTACTTC. The rearrangement joins TRBV10-2 to TRBJ2-7; 13 bases match TRBD2. The trim removed 8 bases at V and 7 bases at J, leaving 5 bases unmatched. The germline V gene has CDR1 WSHSY and CDR2 SAAADI. This CDR3 is built from 13 residues.

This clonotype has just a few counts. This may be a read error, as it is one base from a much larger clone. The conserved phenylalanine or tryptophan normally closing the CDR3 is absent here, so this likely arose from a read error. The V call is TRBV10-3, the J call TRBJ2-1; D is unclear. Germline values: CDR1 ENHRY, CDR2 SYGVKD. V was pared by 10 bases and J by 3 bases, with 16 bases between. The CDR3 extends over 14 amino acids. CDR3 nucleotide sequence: TGTGCCAGCGCGGACGTCGACCGCTACAATGAGCAGTTCCTC. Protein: CASADVDRYNEQFL.